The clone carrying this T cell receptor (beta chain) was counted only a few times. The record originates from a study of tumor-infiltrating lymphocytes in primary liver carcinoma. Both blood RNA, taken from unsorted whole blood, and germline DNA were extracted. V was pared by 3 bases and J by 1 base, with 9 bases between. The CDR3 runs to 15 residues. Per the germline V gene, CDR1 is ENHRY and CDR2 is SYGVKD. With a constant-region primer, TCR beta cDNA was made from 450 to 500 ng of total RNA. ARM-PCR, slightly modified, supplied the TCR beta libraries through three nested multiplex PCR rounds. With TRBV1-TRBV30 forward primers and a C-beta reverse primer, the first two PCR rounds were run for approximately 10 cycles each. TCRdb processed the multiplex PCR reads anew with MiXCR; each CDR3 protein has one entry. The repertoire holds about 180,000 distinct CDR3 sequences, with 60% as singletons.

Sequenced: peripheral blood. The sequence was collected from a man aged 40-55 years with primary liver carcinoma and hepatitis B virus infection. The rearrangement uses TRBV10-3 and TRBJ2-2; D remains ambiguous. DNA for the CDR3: TGTGCCATCAGTGAAGGGCAGTTGAACACCGGGGAGCTGTTTTTT. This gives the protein CAISEGQLNTGELFF.